This TCR beta chain emerged from a study of shared clonotypes between healthy human individuals. A single count supports this clone. Antigen: not known. Study-wide points: Unshared clonotypes carried lower generation probabilities than those common to all four donors.

The length of the CDR3 is 14 residues. V lost 6 bases, J lost 5 bases, and 13 bases lay in between. CDR1 is ENHRY, CDR2 SYGVKD, per germline. It was into CD45RA+ naive and CD45RA-negative memory subsets that the CD4+ cells were split. Deep-level settings were used for running the assay. Clones were read by immunoSEQ multiplex PCR, and TCRdb kept only the in-frame ones, dropping some. Of some 2.1 million clones in the sample, 95% are singletons; the top ten hold 0.13%. Sequenced sample: naive CD4+ T cells sorted from blood. Subset described: CD45RA+ positively selected. This sequence was found in a man aged 18 to 35 in good health. This sequence joins TRBV10-3 and TRBJ2-2; TRBD1 might be the D (6 bases). As DNA, the CDR3 is TGTGCCATCAGCGACCACAGGGATACCGGGGAGCTGTTTTTT. Its translation is CAISDHRDTGELFF.